This TCR beta chain was retrieved from a study of cytomegalovirus exposure and HLA in healthy donors. Study-wide results and caveats: Presence/absence comparisons presumed near-even sequencing depth among donors. With later analysis, a missense DCLRE1C variant became linked to TCR beta V- and J-gene trimming.

The PCR ran on 60 Vbeta and 13 Jbeta primers. The data were produced by immunoSEQ multiplex PCR, yet TCRdb's version contains in-frame clones alone and is incomplete. The sample includes over 150,000 clones, 70% to 80% of them seen just once. Only a few counts were recorded for this clone. Its antigen is as yet unknown. CDR3 length equals 14 residues. V was shortened by 1 base and J by 1 base, with 7 bases between the two germline ends. CDR1 and CDR2 from the germline V gene are KGHSY and FQNENV. The receptor's source is a woman in her 50s in good health and CMV-seronegative. The sequenced sample consisted of PBMCs. The chain employs TRBV16 and TRBJ2-5, with D possibly TRBD2 on 6 matching bases. As DNA, the CDR3 is TGTGCCAGCAGCCAATGGGGAGGCCAAGAGACCCAGTACTTC. This sequence encodes CASSQWGGQETQYF.